What follows are 3 T cell receptor beta chains derived from one specimen sequenced in a study of T cell clonality in common variable immunodeficiency. Sequencing used immunoSEQ multiplex PCR; TCRdb keeps in-frame clones, though not all of them. The sample was found to contain tens of thousands of clones, and every one recurs. Sequencing was performed on peripheral blood mononuclear cells. The receptors derive from a person between 18 and 75 years old in good health.

Worth noting for this clone: The read terminates 3 residues before the CDR3 end, so the remaining end is supplied by the germline J gene. The chain joins TRBV18 to TRBJ1-2; D may be TRBD1 (5 bases). The CDR3 covers 15 residues. Germline V CDR1 and CDR2: KGHSH, LQKENI. This CDR3 is CASSPQKGQTDTYTF. Incomplete CDR3 DNA: TGTGCCAGCTCACCCCAAAAGGGGCAAACAGATACC.

Many counts were recorded for this clone. CDR3 bases read: TGCGCCAGCAGCCCACAATGGCAGGGAACCTCAAAGAAGTATGGC. Protein sequence: CASSPQWQGTSKKYG. Given in full, the CDR3 is CASSPQWQGTSKKYGYTF. The chain couples TRBV5-1 to TRBJ1-2; D is perhaps TRBD1 (5 bases). The read ends 3 residues before the CDR3 terminus; that terminus is restored from the germline J gene. Germline CDR1 is SGHRS and CDR2 is YFSETQ. The CDR3 sequence is 18 residues long. Trimming removed 4 bases at V and 5 bases at J, with 27 bases between.

This clone was picked up many times. The read gets to within 3 residues of the CDR3 end, and the germline J gene fills in the rest. V is TRBV7-9 and J is TRBJ1-2; D is perhaps TRBD1 (6 bases). V shed 2 bases and J shed 3 bases, with 13 bases lying between them. CDR3 size: 15 residues. The V gene's germline CDR1 is SEHNR and CDR2 FQNEAQ (reference sequence). CDR3 DNA, as far as it was read: TGTGCCAGCAGCTTATACCCGGCAGGGGACTATGGC. Amino acid sequence: CASSLYPAGDYG. The whole CDR3 sequence reads CASSLYPAGDYGYTF.